Shown below are 25 T cell receptor beta chains from a single sample sequenced in a study of beta chain features in type 1 diabetes. What was sequenced were expressed TCRB transcripts, since all of the isolated RNA had been reverse transcribed. Some clones are missing from TCRdb's copy, which holds only in-frame ones; the method was immunoSEQ multiplex PCR. The table shows 310,000 or so clones, with roughly 8% occurring only once. What was sequenced was central memory CD4+ T cells from blood. The receptors derive from a woman between 18 and 30 years old in good health.

The chain recombines TRBV7-8 with TRBJ1-1; no definite D call. Trimming left V 2 bases short and J 13 bases short, with 14 bases between. This CDR3 has 12 residues. From germline, CDR1 is SGHVS and CDR2 FQNEAQ. Here the CDR3 reads CASSLMSLKLFF. The CDR3 DNA is TGTGCCAGCAGCTTAATGTCTTTGAAGCTTTTCTTT. Using reference TRBV7-8 and TRBJ1-1 for the parts outside the CDR3, the full variable domain is GAGVSQSPRYKVAKRGQDVALRCDPISGHVSLFWYQQALGQGPEFLTYFQNEAQLDKSGLPSDRFFAERPEGSVSTLKIQRTQQEDSAVYLCASSLMSLKLFFGQGTRLTVV.

This clone occurred many times. V gene TRBV7-9 combines with J gene TRBJ2-4; the match to TRBD1 covers 8 bases. This CDR3 spans 14 amino acids. CDR1 and CDR2 (germline): SEHNR, FQNEAQ (reference sequence). Trimming removed 5 bases from V and 8 bases from J; junction bases left unmatched: 8. The CDR3 protein is CASSTGQGSHIQYF. For the CDR3, the DNA is TGTGCCAGCAGCACCGGACAGGGTTCGCACATTCAGTACTTC.

A few counts support this clone. The chain is built from TRBV4-3 and TRBJ2-2; D is perhaps TRBD1 (6 bases). The CDR3 extends over 14 amino acids. V shed 0 bases and J shed 8 bases, with 10 bases lying between them. CDR1 is LGHNA, CDR2 YSLEER, per germline. The CDR3 DNA sequence: TGCGCCAGCAGCCAAGATAGGGGGTCGGGGGAGCTGTTTTTT. The encoded protein is CASSQDRGSGELFF.

The chain is built from TRBV4-3 and TRBJ2-7; the match to TRBD2 covers 13 bases. With 0 bases clipped from V and 4 bases from J, the junction kept 6 bases outside the gene matches. This CDR3 has 17 amino acids. The V gene's germline CDR1 is LGHNA and CDR2 YSLEER. The CDR3, as DNA: TGCGCCAGCAGCCAAGACCAAGGGACTAGCGGGATTTACGAGCAGTACTTC. Translating it yields CASSQDQGTSGIYEQYF.

Only a few counts were recorded for this clone. The CDR3 nucleotides read TGTGCCAGCTCACCACGCCGGGGGGGCTTGTCCGAGCAGTACTTC. Translated, it gives CASSPRRGGLSEQYF. The gene calls are TRBV18 and TRBJ2-7; 8 positions agree with TRBD2. CDR1 and CDR2 from the germline V gene are KGHSH and LQKENI. The CDR3 runs to 15 residues. V was clipped by 1 base and J by 6 bases; unmatched bases: 8.

This clone has only a few counts. V gene TRBV4-3 combines with J gene TRBJ2-7; D is undetermined. The CDR3 covers 16 residues. Between the trimmed V and J ends, which lost 4 bases and 2 bases, there was a span of 18 bases. Germline V CDR1 and CDR2: LGHNA, YSLEER. The CDR3 here is CASSPTTTGAAYEQYF. The CDR3 DNA reads as TGCGCCAGCAGCCCTACGACAACGGGCGCCGCCTACGAGCAGTACTTC.

This sequence joins TRBV2 and TRBJ1-3; TRBD1 is a possible D gene (6 bases). Trimming removed 10 bases at V and 2 bases at J, with 15 bases between. Germline V CDR1 and CDR2: SNHLY, FYNNEI. This CDR3 region has 14 residues. The CDR3 bases are TGTGCCACTAGACAGGTGTTAACTGGAAACACCATATATTTT. Amino acids: CATRQVLTGNTIYF.

The genes are TRBV9 and TRBJ2-3, with D possibly matching TRBD1 (6 bases). Germline loops: CDR1 SGDLS, CDR2 YYNGEE. CDR3 length: 15 residues. The V end lost 1 base, the J end lost 2 bases, and 11 bases lay between the germline ends. CDR3 region: CASSVHRANTDTQYF. The CDR3 coding sequence is TGTGCCAGCAGCGTACACAGGGCTAACACAGATACGCAGTATTTT.

This clone came up a few times. The chain recombines TRBV5-6 with TRBJ1-5; D possibly corresponds to TRBD1 (6 bases). The CDR3 has 15 residues. V lost 4 bases to trimming and J lost 3 bases, with 14 bases between them. CDR1 is SGHDT, CDR2 YYEEEE, per germline. CDR3 region: CASSVGTHDNQPQHF. CDR3 coding DNA: TGTGCCAGCAGCGTCGGGACACATGACAATCAGCCCCAGCATTTT.

The chain employs TRBV4-2 and TRBJ2-2, with D perhaps TRBD1 or TRBD2 (6 bases each). Trimming took 0 bases from V and 3 from J, leaving 17 bases between them. The CDR3 length is 18 residues. Germline values: CDR1 LGHNA, CDR2 YNFKEQ. CDR3 in amino acids: CASSQDSPGARDTGELFF. The CDR3 bases are TGTGCCAGCAGCCAAGATAGTCCGGGGGCGCGGGACACCGGGGAGCTGTTTTTT.

This clone came up a few times. V gene TRBV7-9 combines with J gene TRBJ2-3; D remains unclear. The CDR3 loop spans 14 amino acids. Germline CDR1 and CDR2: SEHNR and FQNEAQ (reference sequence). V lost 4 bases to trimming and J lost 4 bases, with 12 bases between them. CDR3 sequence reads: CASSSEVSADTQYF. The CDR3, as DNA: TGTGCCAGCAGCTCTGAGGTGAGCGCAGATACGCAGTATTTT.

This clone was seen more than once but under ten times. V gene TRBV28 combines with J gene TRBJ2-7; TRBD2 matches at 7 bases. J was trimmed by 1 base and V by 2 bases; bases with no gene match: 5. CDR3 length equals 15 residues. Per germline, CDR1 MDHEN and CDR2 SYDVKM. CDR3 residues: CASSLTGGSSYEQYF. The CDR3 DNA sequence: TGTGCCAGCAGTTTAACTGGCGGGAGTTCCTACGAGCAGTACTTC.

This clone has a handful of counts. The chain recombines TRBV2 with TRBJ2-3; D remains ambiguous. Germline V gene data show CDR1 as SNHLY and CDR2 as FYNNEI. V was cut by 1 base and J by 4 bases, with 3 bases left in between. The CDR3 contains 12 residues. The CDR3, as DNA: TGTGCCAGCAGTGAAGGGTCAGATACGCAGTATTTT. Encoded protein: CASSEGSDTQYF.

This clone was seen a few times. The CDR3 does not end in the conserved phenylalanine or tryptophan, so this is likely a read error. The limits of the CDR3 on the DNA are not certain, so only TCRdb's listed CDR3 is given. The chain links TRBV15 to TRBJ1-1; the table's D call, TRBD1, was not checked against the DNA. The CDR3 totals 14 residues, both ends included. Germline V lookup: CDR1 LNHNV, CDR2 YYDKDF (reference sequence). The CDR3: CATSRDVGQGVPFL.

This clone was counted between two and nine times. CDR3: CASSRRDSRRGETQYF. The CDR3 DNA reads TGTGCCAGCAGTCGGAGGGACAGCCGGAGGGGAGAGACCCAGTACTTC. The chain carries TRBV27 and TRBJ2-5; D perhaps matches TRBD1 (7 bases). The CDR3 spans 16 residues. CDR1 is MNHEY and CDR2 is SMNVEV in the germline V gene (reference sequence). V was clipped by 5 bases and J by 4 bases, with 20 bases between them.

Only a few counts were recorded for this clone. This chain links TRBV29-1 with TRBJ2-5, with TRBD2 identical over 8 bases. The junction had 9 bases not matched to a gene; V was cut back by 5 bases and J by 4 bases. The germline gives CDR1 SQVTM, CDR2 ANQGSEA. The CDR3 consists of 14 residues. CDR3 sequence: CSVSGTSVRETQYF. The CDR3 DNA is TGCAGCGTTTCCGGGACTAGTGTTCGAGAGACCCAGTACTTC.

This clone was picked up many times. DNA for the CDR3: TGCAGCGTGAACTCCGGGACAGGGGCTGGCTACACCTTC. It translates to CSVNSGTGAGYTF. The chain has TRBV29-1 and TRBJ1-2; 10 nucleotides agree with TRBD1. V was clipped by 6 bases and J by 7 bases; unmatched bases: 8. The CDR3 spans 13 residues. The germline V gene encodes CDR1 SQVTM and CDR2 ANQGSEA.

The chain has TRBV11-3 and TRBJ2-3, with 7 nucleotides matching TRBD2. The germline gives CDR1 SGHNT, CDR2 YENEEA. Trimming took 2 bases from V and 2 from J; bases not matched to a gene: 7. This CDR3 comprises 16 residues. In nucleotides, the CDR3 is TGTGCCAGCAGCTTAAACCCTAGCGGAAACACAGATACGCAGTATTTT. Amino acids: CASSLNPSGNTDTQYF.

This clone was observed a handful of times. V gene TRBV28 combines with J gene TRBJ2-3; D gene ambiguous. The germline V gene encodes CDR1 MDHEN and CDR2 SYDVKM. The CDR3 extends over 12 amino acids. V lost 0 bases and J 7 bases, leaving 5 bases between the germline ends. CDR3 in amino acids: CASSLWGNTQYF. The DNA for the CDR3 is TGTGCCAGCAGTTTATGGGGGAATACGCAGTATTTT.

This clone has more than one count but fewer than ten. The genes are TRBV11-1 and TRBJ2-2; D is possibly TRBD2 (6 bases). The CDR3 consists of 13 residues. Germline V gene sequence: CDR1 SGHAT, CDR2 FQDESV (reference sequence). V was trimmed by 3 bases and J by 4 bases, leaving 6 bases between them. The CDR3: CASSFSGTGELFF. In nucleotides, the CDR3 is TGTGCCAGCAGCTTTAGCGGCACCGGGGAGCTGTTTTTT.

This clone was observed a few times. The chain carries TRBV28 and TRBJ2-1; D not certain. The CDR3 runs 12 residues. V was pared by 4 bases and J by 7 bases, with 8 bases between. Germline CDR1 MDHEN, CDR2 SYDVKM. Written as DNA, the CDR3 is TGTGCCAGCAGTTCGGCCAGAAATGAGCAGTTCTTC. Its translation: CASSSARNEQFF.

At least ten counts were recorded for this clone. The genes are TRBV9 and TRBJ2-7; 8 bases line up with TRBD2. The germline CDR1 and CDR2 sequences are SGDLS and YYNGEE. The CDR3 sequence is 15 residues long. The V and J ends lost 0 bases and 4 bases, in that order; junction bases with no gene match: 6. CDR3 amino acids: CASSVEAGAGYEQYF. The CDR3 DNA is TGTGCCAGCAGCGTAGAAGCGGGAGCTGGGTACGAGCAGTACTTC.

This chain joins TRBV4-2 and TRBJ2-3; D is perhaps TRBD2 (6 bases). V was clipped by 4 bases and J by 4 bases, with 15 bases between them. This CDR3 comprises 15 residues. Germline V gene lookup returns CDR1 LGHNA and CDR2 YNFKEQ. The DNA of the CDR3 is TGTGCCAGCAGCCGCCCGATGGGGGGTGCAGATACGCAGTATTTT. Translating it yields CASSRPMGGADTQYF.

The V and J genes are TRBV28 and TRBJ2-3; possible D gene TRBD2, 6 bases. The CDR3 is 15 residues long. Germline V CDR1 and CDR2: MDHEN, SYDVKM. V was cut by 4 bases and J by 0 bases, with 11 bases left in between. The DNA for the CDR3 is TGTGCCAGCAGTTCGCCTAGCGCTAGCACAGATACGCAGTATTTT. It encodes CASSSPSASTDTQYF.

This clone occurred a few times. V is TRBV5-1 and J is TRBJ2-7; TRBD1 matches at 7 bases. Germline V CDR1 and CDR2: SGHRS, YFSETQ. There are 15 residues in the CDR3. V trimming: 4 bases; J trimming: 6 bases; junction bases outside the gene matches: 13. The CDR3 is CASSQTGTSVSEQYF. The CDR3 DNA sequence: TGCGCCAGCAGCCAGACAGGGACCTCCGTCAGCGAGCAGTACTTC.